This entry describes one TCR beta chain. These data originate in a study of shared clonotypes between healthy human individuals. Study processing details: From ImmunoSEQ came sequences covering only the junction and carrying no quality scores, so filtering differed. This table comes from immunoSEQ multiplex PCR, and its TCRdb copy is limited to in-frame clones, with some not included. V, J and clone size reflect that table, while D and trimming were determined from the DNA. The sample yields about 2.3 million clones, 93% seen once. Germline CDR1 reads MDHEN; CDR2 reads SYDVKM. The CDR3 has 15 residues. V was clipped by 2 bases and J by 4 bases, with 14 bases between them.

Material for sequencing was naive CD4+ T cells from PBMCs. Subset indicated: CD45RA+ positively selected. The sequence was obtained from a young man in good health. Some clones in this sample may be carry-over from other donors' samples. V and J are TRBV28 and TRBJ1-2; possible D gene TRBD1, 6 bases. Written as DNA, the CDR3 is TGTGCCAGCAGTTTAAGGACAGCTATTTCCTATGGCTACACCTTC. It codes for CASSLRTAISYGYTF.